This record concerns one T cell receptor beta chain sequence. The antigen remains unidentified. TCRdb reprocessed the 5' RACE reads, keeping one entry per CDR3 protein, no DNA. The record lists 400,000 or so distinct CDR3 sequences, of which the ten most abundant hold roughly 2.3%. This CDR3 contains 12 residues. Germline CDR1 and CDR2: MNHEY and SVGAGI. This record comes from a study of monozygotic twins with inflammatory bowel disease. Findings of the study overall: Some repertoire variability may stem from patients' differing immunosuppressive treatments. The study supported no single strong signal or clonotype linked to IBD. Twin concordance left repertoire similarity unchanged, with limited power a possible explanation for this lack of difference.

The rearrangement joins TRBV6-5 to TRBJ1-2. The sequence came from a human donor with ulcerative colitis or Crohn's disease, or a healthy co-twin of an affected twin (not recorded which). Sequencing was carried out using blood. CDR3 sequence: CASIQVGGGYTF.